This T cell receptor (beta chain) was found in a study of T cell responses to AZD1222 COVID-19 vaccine. The repertoire was sequenced with immunoSEQ multiplex PCR; TCRdb's copy has only in-frame clones and lacks some. The data show tens of thousands of clones, 70% to 90% seen once. V shed 7 bases and J shed 7 bases, with 14 bases lying between them. The germline gives CDR1 LNHDA, CDR2 SQIVND (reference sequence). The CDR3 totals 14 residues. General study points: Females made up more of the donors, who were largely white British, and clonal diversity may have come out too low.

Points on this clone: Its specificity is unknown.

The receptor was isolated from an adult who received the AZD1222 COVID-19 vaccine. The sequencing used peripheral blood, collected 28 days after the second AZD1222 dose. V usage is TRBV19 and J usage is TRBJ1-6; TRBD1 is a possible D gene (5 bases). CDR3 sequence: CASNPTDTNSPLHF. CDR3 in DNA: TGTGCCAGTAATCCGACAGATACAAATTCACCCCTCCACTTT.